Listed here are 20 T cell receptor beta chains from one sample, sequenced in a study of T cell responses to AZD1222 COVID-19 vaccine. Here immunoSEQ multiplex PCR was the method, and the copy in TCRdb shows in-frame clones only, minus some. The table lists 100,000 to 150,000 clones, about nine tenths of them singletons, with approximately 7% in the top ten. This sample comprised peripheral blood, obtained on day 0 of AZD1222 vaccination. Source of these receptors: an adult in good health.

The rearrangement links TRBV20-1 to TRBJ1-3; D might be TRBD1 (5 bases). Germline loops: CDR1 DFQATT, CDR2 SNEGSKA (reference sequence). The CDR3 totals 14 residues. The V end lost 3 bases, the J end lost 2 bases, and 11 bases lay between the germline ends. CDR3: CSASGRVAGNTIYF. The DNA for the CDR3 is TGCAGTGCTAGTGGCAGGGTGGCTGGAAACACCATATATTTT.

The count of this clone is one. V usage is TRBV5-4 and J usage is TRBJ2-3; TRBD1 matches at 7 bases. This CDR3 comprises 14 residues. The germline V gene has CDR1 SGHNT and CDR2 YYREEE (reference sequence). With V trimmed by 0 bases and J by 5 bases, 3 bases remained unmatched. The CDR3 DNA follows: TGTGCCAGCAGCTTGGTTGACAGGGAAGATACGCAGTATTTT. As protein: CASSLVDREDTQYF.

The chain links TRBV30 to TRBJ1-4; D unresolved. Between the trimmed V and J ends, which lost 2 bases and 0 bases, there was a span of 10 bases. CDR3 length: 15 residues. Germline V gene sequence: CDR1 GTSNPN, CDR2 SVGIG (reference sequence). The CDR3 DNA reads as TGTGCCTGGAGTACCCCATTCGCAACTAATGAAAAACTGTTTTTT. This gives the protein CAWSTPFATNEKLFF.

The chain joins TRBV19 to TRBJ1-3; TRBD1 matches at 7 bases. J was trimmed by 0 bases and V by 8 bases; bases with no gene match: 7. The CDR3 covers 15 residues. Germline V gene lookup returns CDR1 LNHDA and CDR2 SQIVND (reference sequence). The CDR3 nucleotides read TGTGCCAGTTCACAGGGGTTGATCTCTGGAAACACCATATATTTT. Protein: CASSQGLISGNTIYF.

The J gene is TRBJ1-1, the V gene TRBV25-1, with 7 bases fitting TRBD1. The CDR3 sequence is 14 residues long. V was pared by 4 bases and J by 1 base, with 3 bases of the junction left unmatched. From germline, CDR1 is MGHDK and CDR2 SYGVNS. The CDR3 is CASSARTGNTEAFF. CDR3 nucleotide sequence: TGTGCCAGCAGTGCCCGGACAGGGAACACTGAAGCTTTCTTT.

Points on this clone: Within the sample, other DNA sequences also encode this same CDR3. CDR3 protein: CASSLRGAYEQYF. The CDR3 nucleotides are TGTGCCAGCAGTTTGAGGGGGGCCTACGAGCAGTACTTC. V and J are TRBV27 and TRBJ2-7, with D possibly being TRBD1 or TRBD2 (6 bases each). The CDR3 is made up of 13 amino acids. Germline V CDR1 and CDR2: MNHEY, SMNVEV (reference sequence). V was trimmed by 3 bases and J by 2 bases, leaving 8 bases between them.

The chain links TRBV6-2 or TRBV6-3 to TRBJ2-7; 7 bases agree with TRBD1. Looked up from germline, CDR1 is MNHEY and CDR2 is SVGEGT. V was pared by 4 bases and J by 2 bases, with 5 bases of the junction left unmatched. The CDR3 length is 14 residues. The CDR3 DNA reads as TGTGCCAGCAGTTCGGACAGGTCGGCCTACGAGCAGTACTTC. As protein: CASSSDRSAYEQYF.

The V call is TRBV4-3, the J call TRBJ1-2; 12 positions agree with TRBD1. The CDR3 has 16 residues. The junction had 12 bases not matched to a gene; V was cut back by 5 bases and J by 8 bases. Germline V gives CDR1 LGHNA, CDR2 YSLEER. Here the CDR3 reads CASSKYPGQGAQGYTF. The CDR3 DNA reads as TGCGCCAGCAGCAAATACCCGGGACAGGGGGCGCAGGGCTACACCTTC.

The V gene is TRBV2, the J gene TRBJ1-2; D might be TRBD1 (6 bases). Trimming took off 8 bases at V and 2 bases at J, with 15 bases between the two ends. From germline, CDR1 is SNHLY and CDR2 FYNNEI. CDR3 length: 14 amino acids. CDR3 DNA sequence: TGTGCCAGCGGAAGGGGGGGCTCAAACTATGGCTACACCTTC. Protein: CASGRGGSNYGYTF.

The chain has TRBV19 and TRBJ1-3; weak D call: TRBD1 (6 bases). V shed 11 bases and J shed 0 bases, with 11 bases lying between them. The CDR3 extends over 13 amino acids. Germline CDR1 reads LNHDA; CDR2 reads SQIVND (reference sequence). This CDR3 reads CAGGFSSGNTIYF. CDR3 DNA sequence: TGTGCCGGGGGCTTCAGCTCTGGAAACACCATATATTTT.

The gene calls are TRBV9 and TRBJ2-1; 12 bases fit TRBD2. From germline, CDR1 is SGDLS and CDR2 YYNGEE. The CDR3 length is 15 residues. J gave up 7 bases and V 4 bases, and 6 bases lay outside the gene matches. This chain's CDR3 is CASSLLAGGSNEQFF. The CDR3 DNA sequence: TGTGCCAGCAGCCTACTAGCGGGAGGCTCAAATGAGCAGTTCTTC. The complete variable domain, with remaining parts taken from reference TRBV9 and TRBJ2-1, reads DSGVTQTPKHLITATGQRVTLRCSPRSGDLSVYWYQQSLDQGLQFLIQYYNGEERAKGNILERFSAQQFPDLHSELNLSSLELGDSALYFCASSLLAGGSNEQFFGPGTRLTVL.

The gene calls are TRBV6-5 and TRBJ2-3; 7 bases line up with TRBD1. V lost 6 bases and J lost 6; bases outside the gene matches: 12. Germline V lookup: CDR1 MNHEY, CDR2 SVGAGI. The CDR3 has 15 amino acids. CDR3 bases: TGTGCCAGCAGCAAGGACAGGCCCACAAGTGATACGCAGTATTTT. It specifies CASSKDRPTSDTQYF.

The V and J genes are TRBV9 and TRBJ1-5; 9 positions match TRBD1. In germline, CDR1 is SGDLS, CDR2 YYNGEE. This CDR3 spans 15 amino acids. J was trimmed by 3 bases and V by 2 bases; bases with no gene match: 3. Here the CDR3 reads CASSVRTGVNQPQHF. CDR3 bases: TGTGCCAGCAGCGTTCGGACAGGGGTCAATCAGCCCCAGCATTTT.

J is TRBJ2-7 and V is TRBV27; D is undetermined. The CDR3 length is 13 residues. CDR1 is MNHEY, CDR2 SMNVEV, per germline (reference sequence). V gave up 5 bases and J gave up 4 bases, with 12 bases separating them. The CDR3 protein is CASSLLEQYEQYF. In DNA form, the CDR3 reads TGTGCCAGCAGTCTTCTAGAACAGTACGAGCAGTACTTC.

This clone is a singleton in its sample. The V gene is TRBV6-5, the J gene TRBJ2-1, with TRBD1 identical over 8 bases. V lost 6 bases and J lost 9; bases outside the gene matches: 4. Looked up from germline, CDR1 is MNHEY and CDR2 is SVGAGI. This CDR3 region has 12 residues. The CDR3 here is CASRSGGGEQFF. As DNA, the CDR3 is TGTGCCAGCAGGTCAGGGGGCGGTGAGCAGTTCTTC.

As DNA, the CDR3 is TGCAGTGCTGGACAGGGAGGTGAGCAGTTCTTC. It is translated as CSAGQGGEQFF. The chain is built from TRBV20-1 and TRBJ2-1; 8 bases are shared with TRBD1. V gave up 5 bases and J gave up 9 bases; unmatched junction bases: 3. Per the germline V gene, CDR1 is DFQATT and CDR2 is SNEGSKA (reference sequence). The CDR3 is 11 residues long.

This clone was found once. V usage is TRBV2 and J usage is TRBJ2-3; 9 bases line up with TRBD1. The CDR3 totals 13 residues. Germline trimming cut 6 bases from V and 4 bases from J; bases unmatched to any gene: 2. The V gene's germline CDR1 is SNHLY and CDR2 FYNNEI. The chain's CDR3 is CASRGQGADTQYF. In DNA, the CDR3 is TGTGCCAGCAGGGGACAGGGCGCAGATACGCAGTATTTT.

This clone has a handful of counts. The genes are TRBV3-1 (or the pseudogene TRBV3-2) and TRBJ1-1, with D possibly TRBD1 on 6 matching bases. Per the germline V gene, CDR1 is LGHDT and CDR2 is YNNKEL (reference sequence). There are 14 residues in the CDR3. Trimming cost V 1 base and J 5 bases, with 11 bases left between them. CDR3 residues: CASSQAGVRTEAFF. In nucleotides, the CDR3 is TGTGCCAGCAGCCAAGCAGGGGTTAGGACTGAAGCTTTCTTT.

The chain joins TRBV19 to TRBJ1-1; 9 positions agree with TRBD1. The CDR3 totals 14 residues. Trimming took 8 bases from V and 1 from J; bases not matched to a gene: 5. CDR1 is LNHDA, CDR2 SQIVND, per germline (reference sequence). The CDR3 nucleotides read TGTGCCAGTGGACAGGGGTTGGGGAACACTGAAGCTTTCTTT. This encodes CASGQGLGNTEAFF.

The sample holds one count of this clone. The chain couples TRBV2 to TRBJ1-5; TRBD1 might be the D (5 bases). This CDR3 is 15 amino acids long. V was pared by 6 bases and J by 5 bases, with 17 bases between. CDR1 and CDR2 from the germline V gene are SNHLY and FYNNEI. CDR3 sequence (DNA): TGTGCCAGCAGCTTAACCGGGGGGAGGGATCAGCCCCAGCATTTT. Amino acid sequence: CASSLTGGRDQPQHF.